This is a list of T cell receptor beta chains from one sample in a study of memory B cells and T cells in multiple sclerosis. These receptors are not linked to any known antigen. The assay was immunoSEQ multiplex PCR, and TCRdb's table has in-frame clones only and misses some. The data contain 30,000 to 40,000 clones, about 82% of them singletons. Specimen: PBMCs from blood kept in culture. The receptors were gathered from a human donor with multiple sclerosis. CDR3s include the opening cysteine and the closing phenylalanine or tryptophan. The order of the fields is J gene, clone size, D gene, V gene, CDR3 DNA, CDR3 protein. The D gene is left open where the match is weak. Clone size is shown for a subset of rows, as once, few, many or a class of expanded clone.

>TRBJ2-7|-|-|TRBV5-1
TGCGCCAGCAGCGGGGGACATCAGAGCTCCTACGAGCAGTACTTC
CASSGGHQSSYEQYF
>TRBJ2-4|-|TRBD1|TRBV25-1
TGTGCCAGCAGTGAAGAGAGACAGGGGAACATTCAGTACTTC
CASSEERQGNIQYF
>TRBJ2-3|-|-|TRBV11-1
TGTGCCAGCAGGAGGACCAACACAGATACGCAGTATTTT
CASRRTNTDTQYF
>TRBJ1-2|-|-|TRBV4-1
TGCGCCAGCAGCCAAGGGGCCCCGCGCGACTACACCTTC
CASSQGAPRDYTF
>TRBJ1-6|-|-|TRBV27
TGTGCCAGCAGTTTACCTGAGTTGGGGTCACCCCTCCACTTT
CASSLPELGSPLHF
>TRBJ1-5|few|-|TRBV28
TGTGCCAGCAGTTTAGGGCAGACTATCAATCAGCCCCAGCATTTT
CASSLGQTINQPQHF
>TRBJ2-7|-|-|TRBV2
TGTGCCAGCAGTGGCTACGAGCAGTACTTC
CASSGYEQYF
>TRBJ1-1|-|-|TRBV19
TGTGCCAGTAGATTCGGACAGCTGAACACTGAAGCTTTCTTT
CASRFGQLNTEAFF
>TRBJ2-5|-|-|TRBV2
TGTGCCAGCACGCCGGGTCCGGGGGAGACCCAGTACTTC
CASTPGPGETQYF
>TRBJ2-2|-|-|TRBV6-1
TGTGCCAGCAGTGGGAAGCCCAATACAGGGATTCACACCGGGGAGCTGTTTTTT
CASSGKPNTGIHTGELFF
>TRBJ2-7|-|-|TRBV4-1
TGCGCCAGCAGCCAGTCCTACGAGCAGTACTTC
CASSQSYEQYF
>TRBJ1-2|once|-|TRBV5-1
TGCGCCAGCAGCTTGGCGGCGGGAAACTATGGCTACACCTTC
CASSLAAGNYGYTF
>TRBJ2-2|-|TRBD2|TRBV11-2
TGTGCCAGCAGCCCCCGGACTAGAAACACCGGGGAGCTGTTTTTT
CASSPRTRNTGELFF
>TRBJ2-7|-|-|TRBV30
TGTGCCTGGACCCCACGGGGGAGCTACGAGCAGTACTTC
CAWTPRGSYEQYF
>TRBJ2-5|-|TRBD2|TRBV7-2
TGTGCCAGCAGCTTAATGGGACTAGCGGACCAAGAGACCCAGTACTTC
CASSLMGLADQETQYF
>TRBJ1-2|-|-|TRBV6-6
TGTGCCAGCAGGAGGACAGTAGCCTATGGCTACACCTTC
CASRRTVAYGYTF
>TRBJ2-4|-|TRBD2|TRBV28
TGTGCCAGCAGTTTAGGCCTCGGACTAGAAATAGCCAAAAACATTCAGTACTTC
CASSLGLGLEIAKNIQYF
>TRBJ2-5|-|TRBD2|TRBV11-2
TGTGCCAGCAGCCCTAGACTAGCGCCTCAAGAGACCCAGTACTTC
CASSPRLAPQETQYF
>TRBJ2-1|-|TRBD2|TRBV5-4
TGTGCCAGCAGCCCTCGACTAGCGGGAGGGCCGGGTGAGCAGTTCTTC
CASSPRLAGGPGEQFF
>TRBJ2-3|-|-|TRBV6-1
TGTGCCAGCAGTGTTGGCAGAAGTTTGACAGATACGCAGTATTTT
CASSVGRSLTDTQYF
>TRBJ2-6|-|TRBD1|TRBV28
TGTGCCAGCAACCGGGACAGCGACTCTGGGGCCAACGTCCTGACTTTC
CASNRDSDSGANVLTF
>TRBJ1-3|-|TRBD1|TRBV5-1
TGCGCCAGCAGCCGGACAGGGGAAACTGGAAACACCATATATTTT
CASSRTGETGNTIYF
>TRBJ1-1|-|-|TRBV7-3
TGTGCCAGCAGCCAAGCAGGGGCCGGTGGCACTGAAGCTTTCTTT
CASSQAGAGGTEAFF
>TRBJ2-1|-|-|TRBV25-1
TGTGCCAGCAGTGAATATCCGATTGAGCAGTTCTTC
CASSEYPIEQFF